These T cell receptor beta chains were read from a single sample in a study of post-analysis software for immune sequencing data. TCRdb ran MiXCR on the PCR reads and lists one entry per CDR3 protein. The sample lists more than 450,000 distinct CDR3 sequences; about a third were seen once. The sequencing sample was made of blood. These receptors originate from a girl under 18 with multiple sclerosis. CDR3s include the opening cysteine and the closing phenylalanine or tryptophan. The D gene is left open where the match is weak. Not every row has a clone size; where given, it reads once, few, many or a size class.

J | V | length | size | D | DNA | CDR3
TRBJ1-2 | TRBV7-2 | 14 | few | . | TGTGCCAGCAGCTTACGGGATCCTAACTATGGCTACACCTTC | CASSLRDPNYGYTF
TRBJ2-3 | TRBV7-9 | 15 | . | . | TGTGCCAGCAGCTTAACGGGGGCCCACACAGATACGCAGTATTTT | CASSLTGAHTDTQYF
TRBJ1-2 | TRBV20-1 | 13 | . | TRBD1 | TGCAGTGCTCCGGGACAGGGATTAGGCGACTACACCTTC | CSAPGQGLGDYTF
TRBJ2-5 | TRBV6-5 | 14 | . | . | TGTGCCAGCAGTTACACGGCGGATTCGGGGACCCAGTACTTC | CASSYTADSGTQYF
TRBJ2-7 | TRBV29-1 | 14 | few | TRBD1 | TGCAGCGTTGAAGATGCGACAGGGGGAGGCGAGCAGTACTTC | CSVEDATGGGEQYF
TRBJ2-7 | TRBV6-5 | 12 | few | TRBD1 | TGTGCCAGCATGCCAGGGGGCGGCGAGCAGTACTTC | CASMPGGGEQYF
TRBJ1-2 | TRBV28 | 18 | . | TRBD1 | TGTGCCAGCAGCGAATATCGGGTCAGGGGGCGCCGCAACTATGGCTACACCTTC | CASSEYRVRGRRNYGYTF
TRBJ2-5 | TRBV7-8 | 14 | many | . | TGTGCCAGCAGTTTGACAGGTTCTAAGGAGACCCAGTACTTC | CASSLTGSKETQYF
TRBJ1-5 | TRBV6-6 | 15 | few | . | TGTGCCAGCAGTTCCCGAGGGGTGGGCAATCAGCCCCAGCATTTT | CASSSRGVGNQPQHF
TRBJ2-5 | TRBV6-5 | 15 | . | . | TGTGCCAGCAGTTTCCGGACAGGGTCGGGAGGGACCCAGTACTTC | CASSFRTGSGGTQYF
TRBJ2-5 | TRBV20-1 | 15 | . | TRBD1 | TGCAGTGGTAGCCCAGGGGGATGGGAAGAAGAGACCCAGTACTTC | CSGSPGGWEEETQYF
TRBJ1-1 | TRBV6-1 | 15 | . | . | TGTGCCAGCAGTGATATGGGGCCGGGGGACACTGAAGCTTTCTTT | CASSDMGPGDTEAFF
TRBJ2-1 | TRBV6-2/TRBV6-3 | 17 | . | . | TGTGCCAGCAGTTACTCGATACGGGGGGCTCCCTCCTATGAGCAGTTCTTC | CASSYSIRGAPSYEQFF
TRBJ2-5 | TRBV10-3 | 13 | few | TRBD1 | TGTGCCATCATGAGATTAGGGGGCGAGACCCAGTACTTC | CAIMRLGGETQYF
TRBJ2-3 | TRBV5-1 | 15 | few | . | TGTGCCAGCAGTTTCCGTGACAGCAGCACAGATACGCAGTATTTT | CASSFRDSSTDTQYF
TRBJ2-5 | TRBV7-3 | 14 | few | . | TGTGCCAGCAGCTCCTCCAGACTCCAAGAGACCCAGTACTTC | CASSSSRLQETQYF
TRBJ2-5 | TRBV4-1 | 15 | . | . | TGCGCCAGCAGCCAACGAGCAGGGCCATCGGAGACCCAGTACTTC | CASSQRAGPSETQYF
TRBJ2-1 | TRBV2 | 14 | few | TRBD1 | TGTGCCAGCAGTGAAGGGACAGGAGACAATGAGCAGTTCTTC | CASSEGTGDNEQFF
TRBJ2-4 | TRBV28 | 16 | . | . | TGTGCCAGCAGTGGTCCACAGGGCTTGGCCAAAAACATTCAGTACTTC | CASSGPQGLAKNIQYF
TRBJ2-1 | TRBV6-1 | 13 | . | . | TGTGCCAGCAGTGAATGGGGAAGCGGTGAGCAGTTCTTC | CASSEWGSGEQFF
TRBJ2-5 | TRBV29-1 | 12 | . | . | TGCAGCGTTGAGGAACCCAGCGAGACCCAGTACTTC | CSVEEPSETQYF
TRBJ2-3 | TRBV12-3/TRBV12-4 | 13 | . | . | TGTGCCACCACGGAGGGCGACACAGATACGCAGTATTTT | CATTEGDTDTQYF
TRBJ1-2 | TRBV3-1 | 14 | . | . | TGTGCCAGCAGCCAAGTGGCAAGTAACTATGGCTACACCTTC | CASSQVASNYGYTF
TRBJ1-2 | TRBV7-2 | 15 | . | TRBD1 | TGTGCCAGCCGACCGGGACAGGGGGCCCACTATGGCTACACCTTC | CASRPGQGAHYGYTF
TRBJ2-3 | TRBV20-1 | 16 | . | TRBD2 | TGCAGTGTCAAACCGGGACTAGCGGGGGGCCGACATACGCAGTATTTT | CSVKPGLAGGRHTQYF
TRBJ2-5 | TRBV5-1 | 15 | . | . | TGCGTCAGCAGCTTGGAGCGTACGGGGTTGGAGACCCAGTACTTC | CVSSLERTGLETQYF
TRBJ2-2 | TRBV7-2 | 14 | few | . | TGTGCCAGCAGCCGGGGTACGAACACCGGGGAGCTGTTTTTT | CASSRGTNTGELFF
TRBJ2-5 | TRBV20-1 | 15 | . | TRBD2 | TGCAGTGCCGGAGCTCCGGGACTAGCGGAAGAGACCCAGTACTTC | CSAGAPGLAEETQYF
TRBJ2-1 | TRBV15 | 16 | . | TRBD2 | TGTGCCACCAGCAAGCGGACTAGCGGGGGTCGGGATGAGCAGTTCTTC | CATSKRTSGGRDEQFF
TRBJ2-2 | TRBV5-1 | 15 | . | . | TGCGCCAGCAGCTTGGGGGCCAAAAACACCGGGGAGCTGTTTTTT | CASSLGAKNTGELFF
TRBJ2-5 | TRBV20-1 | 13 | . | TRBD1 | TGCAGTGCTTCAGGACAGGGAGAGGAGACCCAGTACTTC | CSASGQGEETQYF
TRBJ1-5 | TRBV6-4 | 16 | . | . | TGTGCCCCAGCATGCGTGCCGCTGGGTAGCAATCAGCCCCAGCATTTT | CAPACVPLGSNQPQHF
TRBJ2-7 | TRBV12-3/TRBV12-4 | 14 | . | TRBD1 | TGTGCCAGCAGTTGGGGGACAGGGGGCAGTGAGCAGTACTTC | CASSWGTGGSEQYF
TRBJ1-1 | TRBV28 | 16 | . | TRBD1 | TGTGCCAGCAGTTTGGCGGGACAGACGCTTTACACTGAAGCTTTCTTT | CASSLAGQTLYTEAFF
TRBJ2-3 | TRBV6-5 | 15 | . | . | TGTGCCAGCAGTTACCCGAACGGTGGTAAAGATACGCAGTATTTT | CASSYPNGGKDTQYF
TRBJ2-3 | TRBV7-9 | 17 | few | . | TGTGCCAGCAGCTTAGATCCCCCGGGACTCTTCACAGATACGCAGTATTTT | CASSLDPPGLFTDTQYF
TRBJ2-3 | TRBV6-1 | 17 | few | . | TGTGCCAGCAGTGAAGCGGATCCCGGGCGTGGCACAGATACGCAGTATTTT | CASSEADPGRGTDTQYF
TRBJ2-5 | TRBV20-1 | 14 | . | . | TGCAGTGCTAAACGTATCCCGGCCCCAGAGACCCAGTACTTC | CSAKRIPAPETQYF
TRBJ2-5 | TRBV20-1 | 12 | few | . | TGCAGTGTAAGGACAAGCCAAGAGACCCAGTACTTC | CSVRTSQETQYF
TRBJ1-1 | TRBV5-5 | 18 | . | . | TGTGCCAGCAGCTTGGTAATTCTCGGGACCCCCATGAACACTGAAGCTTTCTTT | CASSLVILGTPMNTEAFF
TRBJ2-1 | TRBV5-4 | 13 | . | . | TGTGCCAGCAGGGACAGAGCTTACAATGAGCAGTTCTTC | CASRDRAYNEQFF
TRBJ2-3 | TRBV20-1 | 16 | few | TRBD2 | TGCAGTCCCATCAACAGTGCGGGGGGTAGCACAGATACGCAGTATTTT | CSPINSAGGSTDTQYF
TRBJ1-1 | TRBV3-1 | 14 | . | . | TGTGCCAGCAGCCACTCAGGGCTCAGCACTGAAGCTTTCTTT | CASSHSGLSTEAFF
TRBJ1-1 | TRBV11-2 | 14 | . | . | TGTGCCAGCAGCTTCAACATCGCGGGCACTGAAGCTTTCTTT | CASSFNIAGTEAFF
TRBJ1-2 | TRBV7-6 | 14 | few | . | TGTGCCAGCAGCTTAGGGGGACGGGGAGGTGGCTACACCTTC | CASSLGGRGGGYTF
TRBJ1-2 | TRBV5-6 | 15 | few | . | TGTGCCAGCAGCCCGCCTCCCCGTTCTAACTATGGCTACACCTTC | CASSPPPRSNYGYTF
TRBJ2-5 | TRBV6-5 | 13 | few | . | TGTGCCAGCAGAGAGAGGTCCGAAGAGACCCAGTACTTC | CASRERSEETQYF
TRBJ1-1 | TRBV29-1 | 14 | . | . | TGCAGCGTTGAAGGAGATTGGGGAACCACTGAAGCTTTCTTT | CSVEGDWGTTEAFF
TRBJ2-5 | TRBV12-3/TRBV12-4 | 16 | once | . | TGTGCCAGCAGGCTTGGGACACCCAGCTTTTGGGTGACCCAGTACTTC | CASRLGTPSFWVTQYF
TRBJ2-1 | TRBV20-1 | 15 | . | . | TGCAGTGCTCCAATAGACTTGAGCTCCTACAATGAGCAGTTCTTC | CSAPIDLSSYNEQFF
TRBJ1-2 | TRBV12-3/TRBV12-4 | 12 | . | . | TGTGCCAGCAGTTTAAGAAACTATGACTACACCTTC | CASSLRNYDYTF
TRBJ2-3 | TRBV5-1 | 15 | . | . | TGCGCCAGCAGCTTGCAGGGGGGGTACACAGATACGCAGTATTTT | CASSLQGGYTDTQYF
TRBJ2-2 | TRBV6-2/TRBV6-3 | 11 | few | . | TGTGCCAGCACCACGGGCGGGGAGCTGTTTTTT | CASTTGGELFF
TRBJ2-1 | TRBV7-3 | 14 | many | TRBD1 | TGTGCCAGCGGGGACAGGGCCGCTCGGGATGAGCAGTTCTTC | CASGDRAARDEQFF
TRBJ1-2 | TRBV20-1 | 15 | few | . | TGCAGTGCCCCGGCCAGGACATCAATCCGCTATGGCTACACCTTC | CSAPARTSIRYGYTF